A single sample gave rise to the 15 T cell receptor beta chains below, sequenced in a study of T cells in tuberculosis. TCRdb's copy holds only in-frame clones and misses some; the assay was immunoSEQ multiplex PCR. The sample holds under 25,000 clones, more than 95% seen once. Input material: PBMCs. These receptors all come from a donor between 10 and 35 years old with latent tuberculosis or without tuberculosis infection.

J is TRBJ1-2 and V is TRBV5-4; tentative D call: TRBD1 (6 bases). Germline CDR1 is SGHNT and CDR2 is YYREEE (reference sequence). The V and J ends lost 3 bases and 8 bases respectively, with 17 bases between them. This CDR3 region has 14 residues. In DNA form, the CDR3 reads TGTGCCAGCAGCTGGGGGGGACAACCCTCGGGCTACACCTTC. Its translation is CASSWGGQPSGYTF.

This chain uses TRBV5-6 with TRBJ1-2; D is possibly TRBD1 (5 bases). CDR3 length: 16 amino acids. CDR1 is SGHDT, CDR2 YYEEEE, per germline. V was pared by 4 bases and J by 2 bases, with 18 bases between. The CDR3 reads CASSPLRRVRNYGYTF. The CDR3 nucleotides read TGTGCCAGCAGCCCTCTACGCAGGGTCCGCAACTATGGCTACACCTTC. Looking up the rest from reference TRBV5-6 and TRBJ1-2 gives the full variable domain: DAGVTQSPTHLIKTRGQQVTLRCSPKSGHDTVSWYQQALGQGPQFIFQYYEEEERQRGNFPDRFSGHQFPNYSSELNVNALLLGDSALYLCASSPLRRVRNYGYTFGSGTRLTVV.

The CDR3 nucleotides are TGTGCCAGCGGAAACAGGGGGGTGGCCTACGAGCAGTACTTC. Protein: CASGNRGVAYEQYF. The chain uses TRBV19 and TRBJ2-7; 8 nucleotides match TRBD1. This CDR3 is built from 14 residues. Trimming cost V 9 bases and J 2 bases; bases outside gene matches: 9. Germline loops: CDR1 LNHDA, CDR2 SQIVND (reference sequence).

The V call is TRBV27, the J call TRBJ1-1, with TRBD1 as a possible D gene (6 bases). The germline V gene encodes CDR1 MNHEY and CDR2 SMNVEV (reference sequence). The CDR3 has 13 residues. V was pared by 7 bases and J by 6 bases, with 15 bases between. DNA of the CDR3: TGTGCCAGCACAACCAGGGGAGTTTCTGAAGCTTTCTTT. Translated: CASTTRGVSEAFF.

The CDR3 sequence: CASTPFPLTEAFF. The CDR3, as DNA: TGTGCCAGCACCCCCTTTCCCCTCACTGAAGCTTTCTTT. The chain recombines TRBV6-5 with TRBJ1-1; D remains ambiguous. V lost 7 bases and J lost 4, with 13 bases in between. Germline V gives CDR1 MNHEY, CDR2 SVGAGI. The CDR3 extends over 13 amino acids.

This chain connects TRBV9 to TRBJ2-7; TRBD1 agrees at 9 bases. V shed 1 base and J 5 bases; nucleotides not matched to a gene: 4. The CDR3 spans 14 residues. Germline-derived CDR1 and CDR2 are SGDLS and YYNGEE. The CDR3 reads CASSVTTGGHEQYF. The CDR3 nucleotides are TGTGCCAGCAGCGTAACAACAGGGGGCCACGAGCAGTACTTC.

V gene TRBV11-3 combines with J gene TRBJ2-7; possible D gene TRBD2, 6 bases. CDR1 and CDR2 from the germline V gene are SGHNT and YENEEA. Trimming took 2 bases from V and 3 from J, leaving 17 bases between them. The CDR3 has 16 residues. The DNA for the CDR3 is TGTGCCAGCAGCTTATCGGGAGCTGGAATTGACTACGAGCAGTACTTC. Translated: CASSLSGAGIDYEQYF. The entire variable domain, with the rest obtained from reference TRBV11-3 and TRBJ2-7, is as follows: EAGVVQSPRYKIIEKKQPVAFWCNPISGHNTLYWYLQNLGQGPELLIRYENEEAVDDSQLPKDRFSAERLKGVDSTLKIQPAELGDSAVYLCASSLSGAGIDYEQYFGPGTRLTVT.

The J gene is TRBJ1-5, the V gene TRBV11-2; the D gene is possibly TRBD1 (5 bases). V was trimmed by 4 bases and J by 1 base, leaving 11 bases between them. The CDR3 sequence is 15 residues long. Germline CDR1 SGHAT, CDR2 FQNNGV. The CDR3: CASSWAPGSNQPQHF. CDR3 DNA: TGTGCCAGCAGCTGGGCTCCAGGGAGCAATCAGCCCCAGCATTTT.

The chain recombines TRBV5-1 with TRBJ2-3, with D possibly matching TRBD2 (6 bases). The CDR3 totals 13 residues. Trimming cost V 4 bases and J 4 bases, with 10 bases left between them. The germline V gene has CDR1 SGHRS and CDR2 YFSETQ. The CDR3 nucleotides are TGCGCCAGCAGCCCGGGGGAAGCAGATACGCAGTATTTT. It codes for CASSPGEADTQYF.

This chain links TRBV11-2 with TRBJ2-3, with 7 nucleotides matching TRBD2. V was pared by 8 bases and J by 2 bases, with 10 bases of the junction left unmatched. The CDR3 spans 15 residues. Germline V gives CDR1 SGHAT, CDR2 FQNNGV. The CDR3 reads CASVRELAVTDTQYF. CDR3 nucleotides: TGTGCCAGCGTCCGGGAGCTAGCGGTCACAGATACGCAGTATTTT.

DNA for the CDR3: TGTGCCAGCAGGGCCGACAGGGGGACCCGCCAAGAGACCCAGTACTTC. It encodes CASRADRGTRQETQYF. The V and J genes are TRBV2 and TRBJ2-5; 9 nucleotides line up with TRBD1. Losses at the gene ends were 6 bases for V and 1 base for J; bases not matched to a gene: 9. The CDR3 sequence is 16 residues long. Germline values: CDR1 SNHLY, CDR2 FYNNEI.

The rearrangement joins TRBV16 to TRBJ1-2; 10 positions match TRBD1. In germline, CDR1 is KGHSY, CDR2 FQNENV. This CDR3 is built from 14 residues. J was trimmed by 9 bases and V by 0 bases; bases with no gene match: 4. This CDR3 reads CASSQSGQGISYTF. The CDR3 DNA reads TGTGCCAGCAGCCAATCGGGACAGGGGATTAGCTACACCTTC. Using reference TRBV16 and TRBJ1-2 for the parts outside the CDR3, the full variable domain is GEEVAQTPKHLVRGEGQKAKLYCAPIKGHSYVFWYQQVLKNEFKFLISFQNENVFDETGMPKERFSAKCLPNSPCSLEIQATKLEDSAVYFCASSQSGQGISYTFGSGTRLTVV.

The rearrangement joins TRBV2 to TRBJ2-6, with D possibly matching TRBD2 (5 bases). The V gene's germline CDR1 is SNHLY and CDR2 FYNNEI. This CDR3 has 17 amino acids. Trimming stripped 2 bases from V and 2 bases from J, with 13 bases between. Written as DNA, the CDR3 is TGTGCCAGCAGTGAATCTAGCCACTTTCCTGGGGCCAACGTCCTGACTTTC. It encodes CASSESSHFPGANVLTF. The whole variable domain, remainder taken from reference TRBV2 and TRBJ2-6, is EPEVTQTPSHQVTQMGQEVILRCVPISNHLYFYWYRQILGQKVEFLVSFYNNEISEKSEIFDDQFSVERPDGSNFTLKIRSTKLEDSAMYFCASSESSHFPGANVLTFGAGSRLTVL.

The chain has TRBV27 and TRBJ2-7, with TRBD1 as a possible D gene (7 bases). The germline gives CDR1 MNHEY, CDR2 SMNVEV (reference sequence). V was shortened by 1 base and J by 1 base, with 11 bases between the two germline ends. The CDR3 length is 15 residues. The CDR3 protein is CASSLWAGGSYEQYF. CDR3 nucleotide sequence: TGTGCCAGCAGTTTATGGGCAGGGGGGTCCTACGAGCAGTACTTC.

The V and J genes are TRBV5-4 and TRBJ2-5; 7 nucleotides match TRBD1. Germline V gene sequence: CDR1 SGHNT, CDR2 YYREEE (reference sequence). V lost 0 bases to trimming and J lost 9 bases; unmatched junction nucleotides: 14. The CDR3 spans 16 residues. The CDR3 loop reads CASSLVGGGQSGAQYF. The CDR3 DNA reads as TGTGCCAGCAGCTTGGTAGGGGGCGGTCAATCCGGGGCCCAGTACTTC.